A selection of T cell receptor beta chains follows, all from one sample in a study of cytomegalovirus exposure and HLA in healthy donors. The method was immunoSEQ multiplex PCR; TCRdb's version includes in-frame clones alone and lacks a portion of them. Of 110,000 or so clones in the sample, 81% were seen once. The sequencing sample was made of PBMCs. These receptors all come from a woman in her 40s in good health and CMV-seronegative. CDR3s include the opening cysteine and the closing phenylalanine or tryptophan. The order of the fields is CDR3 protein, CDR3 DNA, D gene, V gene, J gene, clone size. The D gene is left open where the match is weak. Not all rows give a size; the values are once, few, many and, for expanded clones, a class.

CDR3aa: CASNRGNQPQHF; CDR3nt: TGTGCCAGCAACAGGGGCAATCAGCCCCAGCATTTT; d_gene: -; v_gene: TRBV6-1; j_gene: TRBJ1-5; abundance: few
CDR3aa: CASSPSGDRASYEQYF; CDR3nt: TGTGCCAGCAGCCCATCCGGGGACAGGGCGTCCTACGAGCAGTACTTC; d_gene: TRBD1; v_gene: TRBV7-2; j_gene: TRBJ2-7; abundance: -
CDR3aa: CASSPGSGGKYQETQYF; CDR3nt: TGTGCCAGCAGCCCAGGGAGCGGGGGCAAGTACCAAGAGACCCAGTACTTC; d_gene: TRBD2; v_gene: TRBV7-2; j_gene: TRBJ2-5; abundance: -
CDR3aa: CASSARTYRDKDTEAFF; CDR3nt: TGTGCCAGCAGCGCACGTACGTACAGGGACAAGGACACTGAAGCTTTCTTT; d_gene: -; v_gene: TRBV9; j_gene: TRBJ1-1; abundance: once
CDR3aa: CASSNSGRANEQFF; CDR3nt: TGTGCCAGTAGTAATAGCGGGAGGGCCAATGAGCAGTTCTTC; d_gene: TRBD2; v_gene: TRBV19; j_gene: TRBJ2-1; abundance: once
CDR3aa: CASSIASGNTIYF; CDR3nt: TGTGCCAGTAGTATAGCCAGTGGAAACACCATATATTTT; d_gene: -; v_gene: TRBV19; j_gene: TRBJ1-3; abundance: -
CDR3aa: CASSNNGGLNTEAFF; CDR3nt: TGTGCCAGTAGTAACAATGGGGGCCTGAACACTGAAGCTTTCTTT; d_gene: -; v_gene: TRBV19; j_gene: TRBJ1-1; abundance: few
CDR3aa: CASSLVRGDTDTQYF; CDR3nt: TGCGCCAGCAGCTTGGTGCGGGGGGACACAGATACGCAGTATTTT; d_gene: TRBD2; v_gene: TRBV5-1; j_gene: TRBJ2-3; abundance: -
CDR3aa: CASSPSTVLAGNEQYF; CDR3nt: TGTGCCAGCAGCCCATCGACGGTACTAGCGGGCAACGAGCAGTACTTC; d_gene: TRBD2; v_gene: TRBV13; j_gene: TRBJ2-7; abundance: -
CDR3aa: CASSWGLAGGRGGDTQYF; CDR3nt: TGTGCCAGCAGTTGGGGACTAGCGGGGGGAAGGGGAGGGGATACGCAGTATTTT; d_gene: TRBD2; v_gene: TRBV2; j_gene: TRBJ2-3; abundance: -
CDR3aa: CSVEGQSSYNEQFF; CDR3nt: TGCAGCGTCGAGGGACAGAGCTCCTACAATGAGCAGTTCTTC; d_gene: TRBD1; v_gene: TRBV29-1; j_gene: TRBJ2-1; abundance: -